Listed below are T cell receptor beta chains from one sample, sequenced in a study of blood T cell repertoires in COVID-19. Assay used: immunoSEQ multiplex PCR; TCRdb lists only in-frame clones, some missing. Of about 38,000 clones in the sample, around 90% were seen once. The sample was peripheral blood. The receptors shown here come from a man in his 60s with COVID-19, enrolled during active disease. Both conserved end residues are part of each CDR3. A D gene is named only where the DNA matches it firmly. Size values are once, few and many counts, or a class for expanded clones, and some rows have none.

d_gene,v_gene,len,abundance,j_gene,CDR3aa,CDR3nt
TRBD2,TRBV13,14,once,TRBJ2-7,CASSPGLAGVEQYF,TGTGCCAGCAGCCCGGGACTAGCGGGAGTGGAGCAGTACTTC
.,TRBV5-6,19,.,TRBJ2-1,CASSPPTRLRPNFYNEQFF,TGTGCCAGCAGCCCACCTACCCGACTACGCCCGAATTTCTACAATGAGCAGTTCTTC
.,TRBV6-2/TRBV6-3,12,.,TRBJ2-4,CASSYGTWDQYF,TGTGCCAGCAGTTACGGGACTTGGGATCAGTACTTC
TRBD2,TRBV7-9,14,.,TRBJ2-1,CASSRLGRDNEQFF,TGTGCCAGCAGTCGTTTAGGGAGGGACAATGAGCAGTTCTTC
.,TRBV7-9,12,.,TRBJ1-5,CASSLADQPQHF,TGTGCCAGCAGCTTGGCTGATCAGCCCCAGCATTTT
.,TRBV11-2,12,.,TRBJ1-1,CASNRPSPEAFF,TGTGCCAGTAACAGGCCGTCCCCAGAAGCTTTCTTT
TRBD1,TRBV19,14,.,TRBJ1-1,CASSMRGRDTEAFF,TGTGCCAGTAGTATGAGGGGGCGCGACACTGAAGCTTTCTTT
.,TRBV9,13,.,TRBJ2-3,CASGDGTSDTQYF,TGTGCCAGCGGAGATGGAACATCGGATACGCAGTATTTT
.,TRBV21-1,12,few,TRBJ1-2,CASRGGLFGYTF,TGTGCCAGCAGGGGTGGGCTATTTGGCTACACCTTC
TRBD1,TRBV10-3,13,once,TRBJ2-7,CAISSRGQDEQYF,TGTGCCATCAGTTCAAGGGGACAGGACGAGCAGTACTTC
TRBD1,TRBV10-3,14,.,TRBJ2-7,CAIRPETGLREQYF,TGTGCCATCAGACCCGAGACAGGGCTTAGAGAGCAGTACTTC
.,TRBV5-6,13,.,TRBJ2-3,CASTGQYTDTQYF,TGTGCCAGCACGGGACAATACACAGATACGCAGTATTTT
.,TRBV19,15,.,TRBJ2-7,CASSTLSGKSYEQYF,TGTGCCAGTAGTACCCTGTCAGGGAAGAGCTACGAGCAGTACTTC
TRBD1,TRBV7-2,18,.,TRBJ2-6,CASNKPGQGFSGANVLTF,TGTGCCAGCAACAAGCCGGGACAGGGGTTCTCTGGGGCCAACGTCCTGACTTTC
.,TRBV3-1/TRBV3-2,16,.,TRBJ2-5,CASSPLSSGTQETQYF,TGTGCCAGCAGCCCCCTAAGTAGCGGCACCCAAGAGACCCAGTACTTC
.,TRBV23-1,17,.,TRBJ1-6,CASSHPGRAGHNSPLHF,TGCGCCAGCAGTCACCCGGGGAGGGCAGGTCATAATTCACCCCTCCACTTT
TRBD1,TRBV25-1,13,.,TRBJ1-5,CASKGQGDQPQHF,TGTGCCAGCAAAGGACAGGGTGATCAGCCCCAGCATTTT
TRBD1,TRBV2,14,.,TRBJ1-2,CASSLGTANYGYTF,TGTGCCAGCAGCCTTGGGACAGCTAACTATGGCTACACCTTC
.,TRBV19,13,.,TRBJ2-7,CASSRGTYYEQYF,TGTGCCAGTAGTAGGGGGACTTACTACGAGCAGTACTTC